The 5 T cell receptor beta chains in this list originate from one sample, sequenced in a study of blood T cell repertoires in COVID-19. Only in-frame clones appear in the TCRdb table, and some are missing; sequencing was by immunoSEQ multiplex PCR. The data contain just under 65,000 clones, 78% of them singletons. Sequenced input: peripheral blood. The receptor source for this set is a man aged 60 to 69 with COVID-19, enrolled during active disease.

This clone showed up many times. V is TRBV12-5 and J is TRBJ2-2; 8 bases line up with TRBD2. This CDR3 contains 15 residues. With V trimmed by 3 bases and J by 7 bases, 7 bases remained unmatched. CDR1 and CDR2 from the germline V gene are LGHNT and FRNRAP. The CDR3 region has the DNA TGTGCTAGTGGTTTAGCGGGAGAGATGGACGGGGAGCTGTTTTTT. Its protein is CASGLAGEMDGELFF.

J is TRBJ1-6 and V is TRBV5-5; maybe TRBD1 (5 bases). CDR3 length equals 14 residues. Per germline, CDR1 SGHKS and CDR2 YYEKEE (reference sequence). V gave up 4 bases and J gave up 10 bases, with 15 bases separating them. CDR3 nucleotide sequence: TGTGCCAGCAGCGCCGACAGCTCCGGGTCACCCCTCCACTTT. Amino acids: CASSADSSGSPLHF.

The genes are TRBV7-3 and TRBJ1-1, with D perhaps matching TRBD1 (6 bases). The V end was cut by 4 bases, the J end by 5 bases, with 11 bases between. CDR1 is SGHTA and CDR2 is FQGTGA in the germline V gene. The CDR3 runs to 13 residues. The CDR3 sequence: CASSSDRQTEAFF. CDR3 nucleotides: TGTGCCAGCAGCTCCGACAGGCAGACTGAAGCTTTCTTT.

CDR3 sequence: CASSWDRGNTEAFF. Here the CDR3 DNA reads TGCGCCAGCAGTTGGGACAGGGGGAACACTGAAGCTTTCTTT. The V and J genes are TRBV10-1 and TRBJ1-1; 10 bases agree with TRBD1. The CDR3 has 14 residues. CDR1 and CDR2 (germline): WNHNN, SYGVQD (reference sequence). J gave up 1 base and V 5 bases, and 1 base lay outside the gene matches.

This clone has just one count. The V and J genes are TRBV5-4 and TRBJ2-3; TRBD2 aligns across 7 bases. This CDR3 region has 15 residues. CDR1 and CDR2 (germline): SGHNT, YYREEE (reference sequence). V dropped 4 bases and J dropped 2; count of bases not matched to a gene: 7. The CDR3 coding sequence is TGTGCCAGCAGCCGAACTAGCGATGACACAGATACGCAGTATTTT. It is translated as CASSRTSDDTDTQYF.